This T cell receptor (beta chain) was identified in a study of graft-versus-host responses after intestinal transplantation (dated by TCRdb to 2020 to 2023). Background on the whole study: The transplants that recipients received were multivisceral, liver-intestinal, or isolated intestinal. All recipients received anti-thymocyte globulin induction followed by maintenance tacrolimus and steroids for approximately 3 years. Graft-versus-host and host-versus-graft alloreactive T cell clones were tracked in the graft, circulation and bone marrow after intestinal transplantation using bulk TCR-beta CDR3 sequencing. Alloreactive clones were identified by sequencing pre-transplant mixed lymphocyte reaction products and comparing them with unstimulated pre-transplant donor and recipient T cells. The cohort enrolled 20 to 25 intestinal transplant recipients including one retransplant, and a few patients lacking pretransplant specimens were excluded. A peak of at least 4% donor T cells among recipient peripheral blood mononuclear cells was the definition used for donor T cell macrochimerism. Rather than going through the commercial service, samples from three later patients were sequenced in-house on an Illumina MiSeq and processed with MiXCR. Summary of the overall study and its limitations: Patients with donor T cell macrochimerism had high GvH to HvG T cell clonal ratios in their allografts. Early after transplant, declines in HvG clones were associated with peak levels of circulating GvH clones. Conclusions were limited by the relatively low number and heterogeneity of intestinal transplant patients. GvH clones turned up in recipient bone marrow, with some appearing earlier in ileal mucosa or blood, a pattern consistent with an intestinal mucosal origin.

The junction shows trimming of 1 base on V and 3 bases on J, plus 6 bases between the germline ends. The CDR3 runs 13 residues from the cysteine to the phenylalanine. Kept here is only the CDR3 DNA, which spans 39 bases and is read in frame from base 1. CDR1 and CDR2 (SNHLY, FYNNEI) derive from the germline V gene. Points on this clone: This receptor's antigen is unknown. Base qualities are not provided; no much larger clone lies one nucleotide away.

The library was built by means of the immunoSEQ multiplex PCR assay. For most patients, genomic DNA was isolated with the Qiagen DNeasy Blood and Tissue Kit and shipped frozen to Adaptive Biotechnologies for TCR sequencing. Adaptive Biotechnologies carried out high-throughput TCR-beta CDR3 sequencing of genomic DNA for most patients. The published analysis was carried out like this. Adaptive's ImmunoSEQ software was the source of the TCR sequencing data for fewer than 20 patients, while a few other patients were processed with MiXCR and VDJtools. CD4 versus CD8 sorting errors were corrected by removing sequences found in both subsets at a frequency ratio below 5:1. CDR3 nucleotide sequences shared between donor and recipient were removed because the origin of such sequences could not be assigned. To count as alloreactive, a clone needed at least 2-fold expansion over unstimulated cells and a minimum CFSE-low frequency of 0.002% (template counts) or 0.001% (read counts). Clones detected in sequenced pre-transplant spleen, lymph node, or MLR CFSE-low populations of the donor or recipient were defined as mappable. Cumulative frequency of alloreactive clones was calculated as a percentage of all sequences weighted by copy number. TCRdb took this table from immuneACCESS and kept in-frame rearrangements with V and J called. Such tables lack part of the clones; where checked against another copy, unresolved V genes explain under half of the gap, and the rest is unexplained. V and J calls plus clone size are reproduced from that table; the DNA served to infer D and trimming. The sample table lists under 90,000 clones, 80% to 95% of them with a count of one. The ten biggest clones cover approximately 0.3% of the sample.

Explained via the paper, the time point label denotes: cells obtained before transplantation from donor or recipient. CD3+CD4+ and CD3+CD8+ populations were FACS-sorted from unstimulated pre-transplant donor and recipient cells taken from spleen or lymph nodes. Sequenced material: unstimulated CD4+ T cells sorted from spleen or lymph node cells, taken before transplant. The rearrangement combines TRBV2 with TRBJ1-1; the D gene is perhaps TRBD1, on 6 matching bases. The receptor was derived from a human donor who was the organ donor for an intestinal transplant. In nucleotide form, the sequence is TGTGCCAGCAGTGAAGAGGGGGACACTGAAGCTTTCTTT. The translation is CASSEEGDTEAFF. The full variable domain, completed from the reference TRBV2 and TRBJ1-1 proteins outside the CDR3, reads EPEVTQTPSHQVTQMGQEVILRCVPISNHLYFYWYRQILGQKVEFLVSFYNNEISEKSEIFDDQFSVERPDGSNFTLKIRSTKLEDSAMYFCASSEEGDTEAFFGQGTRLTVV.